This passage covers 5 T cell receptor beta chains from one sample sequenced in a study of blood T cells in healthy people across ages. PCR was performed a second time for about 7 to 11 cycles using a sample-barcoded 5' primer and a J-beta primer mix. TCRdb passed the 5' RACE reads through MiXCR, listing each CDR3 protein once. Among approximately 880,000 distinct CDR3 sequences listed, around 48% were seen once. Source material: blood. These TCRs come from a man younger than 45 in good health.

V usage is TRBV5-5 and J usage is TRBJ2-4, with D perhaps matching TRBD1 or TRBD2 (5 bases each). The DNA end is more similar to TRBJ2-7, so the J call may be wrong. The CDR3 contains 13 residues. CDR1 is SGHKS, CDR2 YYEKEE, per germline (reference sequence). CDR3 nucleotide sequence: TGTGCCAGCAGCTTGGAGGCAGGGACCGAGCAGTACTTC. Translating gives CASSLEAGTEQYF.

This rearrangement joins TRBV5-1 to TRBJ1-2, with TRBD1 matching 8 bases. Germline V lookup: CDR1 SGHRS, CDR2 YFSETQ. V dropped 4 bases and J dropped 2; count of bases not matched to a gene: 7. This CDR3 region has 15 residues. The CDR3 reads CASSGGQGLNYGYTF. As DNA, the CDR3 is TGCGCCAGCAGCGGCGGACAGGGACTAAACTATGGCTACACCTTC.

This clonotype was observed a single time. A read error may produce the germline difference seen at one junction end. The chain has TRBV14 and TRBJ2-1; 8 bases are a match to TRBD2. The CDR3 runs to 16 residues. CDR1 is SGHDN and CDR2 is FVKESK in the germline V gene. The DNA for the CDR3 is TGTGTCAGCAGCCCCCTCGGGGCGGGGGGTTACAATGAGCAGTTCTTC. This translates into CVSSPLGAGGYNEQFF.

V gene TRBV5-1 combines with J gene TRBJ1-1; 7 nucleotides align to TRBD1. Trimming removed 4 bases from V and 1 base from J; junction bases left unmatched: 7. The CDR3 loop spans 15 amino acids. Germline V CDR1 and CDR2: SGHRS, YFSETQ. In DNA, the CDR3 is TGCGCCAGCAGCACCGAGGGGGCGGCGAACACTGAAGCTTTCTTT. Residues: CASSTEGAANTEAFF.

This clonotype was detected only a few times. V and J are TRBV12-3 or TRBV12-4 and TRBJ2-3, with 11 bases that match TRBD2. Trimming removed 6 bases from V and 2 bases from J; junction bases left unmatched: 13. The CDR3 extends over 18 amino acids. CDR3 protein: CASSPGGIAGGPTDTQYF. In DNA, the CDR3 is TGTGCCAGCAGCCCCGGAGGAATAGCGGGGGGGCCCACAGATACGCAGTATTTT.